This T cell receptor beta chain originates from a study of T cell changes during pregnancy in multiple sclerosis. V shed 1 base and J 4 bases; nucleotides not matched to a gene: 3. From germline, CDR1 is SGHNT and CDR2 YYREEE (reference sequence). The CDR3 consists of 15 residues. Produced via immunoSEQ multiplex PCR; TCRdb's table is partial and in-frame only. The table includes approximately 44,000 clones, around 92% detected once. The starting material was CD4+ T cells from peripheral blood mononuclear cells, obtained in the third trimester of pregnancy. This clonotype was sampled from a female donor with multiple sclerosis, enrolled in a pregnancy study. This chain uses TRBV5-4 with TRBJ2-1; TRBD2 aligns across 9 bases. Here the CDR3 DNA reads TGTGCCAGCAGCTTGATGACTAGCGGTTACAATGAGCAGTTCTTC. It specifies CASSLMTSGYNEQFF.